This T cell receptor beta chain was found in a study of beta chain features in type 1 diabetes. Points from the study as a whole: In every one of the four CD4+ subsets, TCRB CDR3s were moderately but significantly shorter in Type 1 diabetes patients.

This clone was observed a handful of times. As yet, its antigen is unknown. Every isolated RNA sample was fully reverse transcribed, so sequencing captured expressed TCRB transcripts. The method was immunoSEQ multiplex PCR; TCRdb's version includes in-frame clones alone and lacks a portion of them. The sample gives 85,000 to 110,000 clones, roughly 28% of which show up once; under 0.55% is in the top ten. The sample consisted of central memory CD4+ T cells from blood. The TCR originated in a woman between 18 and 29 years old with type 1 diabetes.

The CDR3 DNA sequence: TGTGCCAGCAGCTCCCCGGGAGGGAGAGAGACCCAGTACTTC. Residues: CASSSPGGRETQYF. V usage is TRBV11-3 and J usage is TRBJ2-5, with TRBD2 matching over 8 bases. The CDR3 runs 14 residues. CDR1 and CDR2 from the germline V gene are SGHNT and YENEEA. The V segment lost 4 bases and the J segment 4 bases; nucleotides outside the gene matches: 5.